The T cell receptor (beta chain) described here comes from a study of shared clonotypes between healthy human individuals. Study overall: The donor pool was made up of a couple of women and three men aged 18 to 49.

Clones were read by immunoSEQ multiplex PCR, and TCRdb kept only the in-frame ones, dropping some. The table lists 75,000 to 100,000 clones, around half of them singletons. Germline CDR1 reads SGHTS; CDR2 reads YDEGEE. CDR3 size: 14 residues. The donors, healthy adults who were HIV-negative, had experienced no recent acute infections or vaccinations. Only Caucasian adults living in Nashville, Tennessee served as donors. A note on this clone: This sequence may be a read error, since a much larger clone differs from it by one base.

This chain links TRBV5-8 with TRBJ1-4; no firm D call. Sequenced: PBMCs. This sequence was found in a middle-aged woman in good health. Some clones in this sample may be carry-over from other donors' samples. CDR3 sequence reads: CASSLPQRGEKLSF. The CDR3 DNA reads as TGTGCCAGCAGCTTACCTCAGAGAGGTGAAAAACTGTCTTTT.